The clone carrying this T cell receptor beta chain turned up a few times. The target antigen is unknown. This sample was taken from a study of cytomegalovirus exposure and HLA in healthy donors. 13 Jbeta primers and 60 Vbeta primers were used for the PCR. Measured with immunoSEQ multiplex PCR; TCRdb has only the in-frame clones, and not every one. Of around 230,000 clones listed, around 78% were seen once; the top ten hold around 0.44%. General observations from the study: Trimming of TCR beta V- and J-genes showed a link, identified in a later analysis, to a missense DCLRE1C variant. Most TCR sequences showed up rarely, but some public TCRs showed up in many donors. Reported findings show TCR beta sequences accurately forecast HLA-A and HLA-B alleles in most subjects.

The CDR3 totals 14 residues. The V gene lost 4 bases and the J gene lost 0 bases, with 11 bases spanning the gap. The V gene's germline CDR1 is SQVTM and CDR2 ANQGSEA. This TCR derives from a boy aged 5-17 years in good health and CMV-seronegative. J is TRBJ2-3 and V is TRBV29-1; possible D gene TRBD1, 5 bases. The sample taken for sequencing was PBMCs. CDR3 DNA: TGCAGCGTTGTATCACAGGTTAGCACAGATACGCAGTATTTT. It is translated as CSVVSQVSTDTQYF.